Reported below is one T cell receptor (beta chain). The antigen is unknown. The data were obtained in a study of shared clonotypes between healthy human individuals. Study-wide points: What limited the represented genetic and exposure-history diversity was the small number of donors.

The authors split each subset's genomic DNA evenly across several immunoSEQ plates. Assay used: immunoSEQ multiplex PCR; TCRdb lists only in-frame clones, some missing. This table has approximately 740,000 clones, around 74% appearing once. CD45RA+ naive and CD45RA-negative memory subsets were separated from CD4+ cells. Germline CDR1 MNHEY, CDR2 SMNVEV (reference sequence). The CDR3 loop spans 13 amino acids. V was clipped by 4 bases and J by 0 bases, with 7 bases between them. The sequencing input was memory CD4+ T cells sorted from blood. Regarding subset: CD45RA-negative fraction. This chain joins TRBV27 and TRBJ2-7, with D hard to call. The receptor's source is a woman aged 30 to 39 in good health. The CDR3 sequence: CASSYRDSYEQYF. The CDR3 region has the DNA TGTGCCAGCAGTTACCGAGACTCCTACGAGCAGTACTTC.